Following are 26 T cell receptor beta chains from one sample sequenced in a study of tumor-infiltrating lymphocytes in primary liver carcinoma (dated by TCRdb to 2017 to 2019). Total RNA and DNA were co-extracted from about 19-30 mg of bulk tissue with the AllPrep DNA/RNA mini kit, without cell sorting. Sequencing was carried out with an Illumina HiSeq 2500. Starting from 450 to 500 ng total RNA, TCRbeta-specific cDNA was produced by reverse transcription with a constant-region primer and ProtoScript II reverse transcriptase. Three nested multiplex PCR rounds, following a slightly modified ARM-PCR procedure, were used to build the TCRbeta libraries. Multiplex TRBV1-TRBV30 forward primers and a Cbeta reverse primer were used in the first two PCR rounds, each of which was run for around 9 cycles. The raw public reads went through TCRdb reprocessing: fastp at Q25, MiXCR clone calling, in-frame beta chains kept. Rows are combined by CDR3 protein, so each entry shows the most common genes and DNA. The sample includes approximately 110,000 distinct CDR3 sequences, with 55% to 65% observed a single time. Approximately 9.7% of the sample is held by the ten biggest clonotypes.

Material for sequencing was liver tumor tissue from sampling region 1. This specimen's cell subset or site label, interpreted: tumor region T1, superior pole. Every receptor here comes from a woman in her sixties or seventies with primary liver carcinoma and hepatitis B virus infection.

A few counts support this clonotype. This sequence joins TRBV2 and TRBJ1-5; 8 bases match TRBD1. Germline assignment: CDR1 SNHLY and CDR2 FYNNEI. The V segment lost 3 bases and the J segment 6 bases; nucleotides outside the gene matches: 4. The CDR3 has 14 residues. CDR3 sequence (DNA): TGTGCCAGCAGTGACTTGACAGGGGCTCAGCCCCAGCATTTT. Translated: CASSDLTGAQPQHF.

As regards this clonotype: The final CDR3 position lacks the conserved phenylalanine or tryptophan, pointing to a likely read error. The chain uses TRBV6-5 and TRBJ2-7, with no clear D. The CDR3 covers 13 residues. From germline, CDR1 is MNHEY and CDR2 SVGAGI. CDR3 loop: CASSSSLTYEQYL. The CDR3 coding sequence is TGTGCCAGCAGTTCCTCACTTACCTATGAGCAGTACCTC.

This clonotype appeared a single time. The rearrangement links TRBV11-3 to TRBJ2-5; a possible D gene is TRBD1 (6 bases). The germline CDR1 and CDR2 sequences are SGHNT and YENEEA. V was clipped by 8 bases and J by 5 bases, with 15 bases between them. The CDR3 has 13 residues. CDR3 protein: CASSRTTGETQYF. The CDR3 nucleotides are TGTGCCAGCTCGAGAACCACAGGGGAGACCCAGTACTTC.

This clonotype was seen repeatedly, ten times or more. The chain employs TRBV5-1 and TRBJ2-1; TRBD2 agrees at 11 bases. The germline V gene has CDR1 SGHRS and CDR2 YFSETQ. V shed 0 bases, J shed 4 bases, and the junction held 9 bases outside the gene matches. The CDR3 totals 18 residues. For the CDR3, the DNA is TGCGCCAGCAGCTTGGGACTAGCGGGATCCCGTGAGTACAATGAGCAGTTCTTC. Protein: CASSLGLAGSREYNEQFF.

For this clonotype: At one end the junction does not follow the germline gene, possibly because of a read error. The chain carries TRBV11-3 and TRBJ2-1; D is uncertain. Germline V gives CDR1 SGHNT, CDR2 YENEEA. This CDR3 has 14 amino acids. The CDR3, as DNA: TGTGCCAGCAACTTAGGCGAGAGCACTAATGAGCACTTCTTC. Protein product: CASNLGESTNEHFF.

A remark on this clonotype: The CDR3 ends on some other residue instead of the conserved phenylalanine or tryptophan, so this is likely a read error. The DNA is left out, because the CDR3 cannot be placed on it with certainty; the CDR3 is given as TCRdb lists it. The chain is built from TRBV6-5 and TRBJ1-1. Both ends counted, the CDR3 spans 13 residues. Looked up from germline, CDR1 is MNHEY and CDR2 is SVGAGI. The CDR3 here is CATLSDPNTEVFL.

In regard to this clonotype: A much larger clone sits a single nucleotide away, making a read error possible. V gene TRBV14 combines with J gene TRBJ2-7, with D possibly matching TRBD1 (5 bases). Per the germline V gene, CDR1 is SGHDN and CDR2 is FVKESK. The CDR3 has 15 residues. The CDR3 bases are TGTGACAGCAGCCAAGATAGGGTGGGGCGACGCGAGCAGTACTTC. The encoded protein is CDSSQDRVGRREQYF.

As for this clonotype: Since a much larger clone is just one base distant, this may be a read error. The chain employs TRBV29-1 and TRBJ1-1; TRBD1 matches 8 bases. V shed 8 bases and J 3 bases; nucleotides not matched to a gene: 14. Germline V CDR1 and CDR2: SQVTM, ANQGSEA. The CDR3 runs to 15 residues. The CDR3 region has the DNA TGCAGCCCAATACCGGGACAGGTGATTTACACTGAAGCTTTCTTT. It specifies CSPIPGQVIYTEAFF.

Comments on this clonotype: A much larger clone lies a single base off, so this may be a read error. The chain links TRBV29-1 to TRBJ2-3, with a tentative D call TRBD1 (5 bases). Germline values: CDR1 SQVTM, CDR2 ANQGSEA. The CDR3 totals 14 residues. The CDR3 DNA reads TGCAGCCTTGAATACAGGAGCCATAGAGATACGCAGTATTTT. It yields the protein CSLEYRSHRDTQYF.

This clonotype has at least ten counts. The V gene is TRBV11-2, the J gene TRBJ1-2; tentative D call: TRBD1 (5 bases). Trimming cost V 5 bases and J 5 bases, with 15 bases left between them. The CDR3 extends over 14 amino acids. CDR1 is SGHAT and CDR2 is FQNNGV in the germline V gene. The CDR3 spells CASSPGQGRYGYTF. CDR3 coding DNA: TGTGCCAGCAGCCCGGGCCAGGGAAGGTATGGCTACACCTTC.

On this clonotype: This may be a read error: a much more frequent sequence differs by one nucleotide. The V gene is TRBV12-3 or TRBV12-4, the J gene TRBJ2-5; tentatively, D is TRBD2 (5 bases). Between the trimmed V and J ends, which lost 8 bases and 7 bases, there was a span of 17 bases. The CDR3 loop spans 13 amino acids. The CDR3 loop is CASQTSFDATQYF. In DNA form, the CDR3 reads TGTGCCAGCCAAACTAGTTTTGACGCGACCCAGTACTTC.

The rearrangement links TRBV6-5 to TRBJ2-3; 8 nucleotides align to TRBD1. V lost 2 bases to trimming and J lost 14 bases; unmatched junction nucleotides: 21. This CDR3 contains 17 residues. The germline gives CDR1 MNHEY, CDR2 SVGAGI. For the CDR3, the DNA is TGTGCCAGCAGTTACGTAACCGTGCTGAGCAGGGGGCGTTCTATGTATTTT. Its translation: CASSYVTVLSRGRSMYF.

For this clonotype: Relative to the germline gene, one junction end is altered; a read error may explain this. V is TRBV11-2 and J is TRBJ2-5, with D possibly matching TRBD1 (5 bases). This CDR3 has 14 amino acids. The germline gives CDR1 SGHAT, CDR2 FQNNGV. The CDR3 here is CDSMETMAGETQYF. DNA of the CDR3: TGTGACAGCATGGAAACCATGGCAGGGGAGACCCAGTACTTC.

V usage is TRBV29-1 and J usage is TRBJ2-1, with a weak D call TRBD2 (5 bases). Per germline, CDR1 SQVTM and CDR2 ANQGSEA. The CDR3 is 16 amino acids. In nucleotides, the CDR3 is TGCAACATCGTTGACCCGGTGGGAGCGAACTACAATGAGCAGTTCTTC. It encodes CNIVDPVGANYNEQFF.

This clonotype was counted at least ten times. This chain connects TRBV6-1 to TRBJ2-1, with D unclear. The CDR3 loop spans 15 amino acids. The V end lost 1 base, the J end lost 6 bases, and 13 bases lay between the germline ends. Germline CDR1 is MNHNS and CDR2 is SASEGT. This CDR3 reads CASSEEWYFINEQFF. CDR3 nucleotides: TGTGCCAGCAGTGAAGAATGGTACTTCATCAATGAGCAGTTCTTC.

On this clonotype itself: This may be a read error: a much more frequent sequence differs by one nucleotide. CDR3 sequence reads: CASSQTWGLVGVTGELFF. The CDR3 DNA is TGTGCCAGCAGCCAAACCTGGGGACTAGTGGGAGTCACCGGGGAGCTGTTTTTT. The chain carries TRBV4-2 and TRBJ2-2; 8 bases are a match to TRBD2. V shed 2 bases and J 4 bases; nucleotides not matched to a gene: 12. Germline assignment: CDR1 LGHNA and CDR2 YNFKEQ. This CDR3 spans 18 amino acids.

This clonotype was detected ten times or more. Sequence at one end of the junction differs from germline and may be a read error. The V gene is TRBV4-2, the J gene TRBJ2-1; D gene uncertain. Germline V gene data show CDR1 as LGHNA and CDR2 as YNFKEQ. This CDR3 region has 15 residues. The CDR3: CASSKDLGSYNEQFF. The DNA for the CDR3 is TGTGCCAGCAGCAAAGACCTGGGATCCTACAATGAGCAGTTCTTC.

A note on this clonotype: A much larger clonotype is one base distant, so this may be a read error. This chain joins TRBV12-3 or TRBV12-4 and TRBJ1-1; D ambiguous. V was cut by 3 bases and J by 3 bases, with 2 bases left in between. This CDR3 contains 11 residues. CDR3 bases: TGTGCCAGCAGTTTGTACACTGAAGCTTTCTTT. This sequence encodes CASSLYTEAFF.

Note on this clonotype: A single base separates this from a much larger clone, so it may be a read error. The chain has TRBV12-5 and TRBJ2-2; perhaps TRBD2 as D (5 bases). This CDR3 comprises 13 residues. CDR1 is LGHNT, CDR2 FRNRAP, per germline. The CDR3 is CASGRGLDGEPFF. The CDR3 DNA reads TGTGCTAGTGGCCGAGGGTTAGACGGGGAGCCGTTTTTT.

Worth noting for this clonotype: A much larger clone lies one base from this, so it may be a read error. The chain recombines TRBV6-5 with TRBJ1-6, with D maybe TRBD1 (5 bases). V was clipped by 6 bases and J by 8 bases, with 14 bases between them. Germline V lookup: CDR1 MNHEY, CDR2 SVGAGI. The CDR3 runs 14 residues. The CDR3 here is CASSQPVGDSPLHF. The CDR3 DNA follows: TGTGCCAGCAGCCAACCTGTGGGGGATTCACCCCTCCACTTT.

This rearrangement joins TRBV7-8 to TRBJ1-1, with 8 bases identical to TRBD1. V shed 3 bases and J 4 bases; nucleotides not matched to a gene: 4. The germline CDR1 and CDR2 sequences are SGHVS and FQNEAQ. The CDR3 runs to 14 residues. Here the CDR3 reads CASSLRTGSTEAFF. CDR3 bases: TGTGCCAGCAGCTTGCGGACAGGGTCCACTGAAGCTTTCTTT.

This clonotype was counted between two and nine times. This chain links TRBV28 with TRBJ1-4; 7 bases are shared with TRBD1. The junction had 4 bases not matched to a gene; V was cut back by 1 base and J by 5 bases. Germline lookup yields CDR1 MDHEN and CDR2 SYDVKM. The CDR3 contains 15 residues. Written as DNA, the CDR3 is TGTGCCAGCAGTTTATTAGGGACAGCCAATGAAAAACTGTTTTTT. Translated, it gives CASSLLGTANEKLFF.

The CDR3 is CASIFSMGLVGNEQFF. Here the CDR3 DNA reads TGTGCCAGCATCTTCTCTATGGGACTAGTGGGAAATGAGCAGTTCTTC. The chain is built from TRBV11-2 and TRBJ2-1; 8 bases agree with TRBD2. This CDR3 comprises 16 residues. Germline CDR1 reads SGHAT; CDR2 reads FQNNGV. V was pared by 7 bases and J by 7 bases, with 15 bases of the junction left unmatched.

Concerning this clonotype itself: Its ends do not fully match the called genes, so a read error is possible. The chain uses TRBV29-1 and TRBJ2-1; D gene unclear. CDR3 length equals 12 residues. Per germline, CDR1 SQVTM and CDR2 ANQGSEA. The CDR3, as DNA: TGCAGCGCCAGTCAGTCAAACAATGAGCAGTTCTTT. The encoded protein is CSASQSNNEQFF.

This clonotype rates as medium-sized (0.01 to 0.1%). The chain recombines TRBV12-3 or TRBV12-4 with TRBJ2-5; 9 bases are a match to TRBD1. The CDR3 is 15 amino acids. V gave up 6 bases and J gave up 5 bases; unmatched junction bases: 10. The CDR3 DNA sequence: TGTGCCAGCAGGCCCGGGACAGGGCTGAAGGAGACCCAGTACTTC. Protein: CASRPGTGLKETQYF.

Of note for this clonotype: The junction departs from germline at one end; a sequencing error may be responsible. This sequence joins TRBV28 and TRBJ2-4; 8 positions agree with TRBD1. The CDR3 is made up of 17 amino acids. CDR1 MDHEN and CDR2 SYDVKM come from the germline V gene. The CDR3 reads CVSSSSTGGLGKNIQYF. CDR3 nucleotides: TGTGTCAGCAGTTCATCAACAGGGGGACTGGGTAAAAACATTCAGTACTTC.